Shown below are 32 T cell receptor beta chains from a single sample sequenced in a study of T-cell reconstitution after alpha-beta-depleted transplantation in children. Preparation of the TCRbeta library was carried out with unique molecular identifiers. TCRdb reprocessed the PCR reads via MiXCR and lists one record per CDR3 protein. The sample lists 120,000 or so distinct CDR3 sequences, 10% to 13% occurring once. The source was PBMCs from the stem cell graft donor, collected from the stem cell graft. These receptors were obtained from a human donor who donated a stem cell graft to a child with acute lymphoblastic leukemia.

There are many counts of this clonotype. The chain uses TRBV5-4 and TRBJ2-1, with D unresolved. The CDR3 consists of 15 residues. V gave up 0 bases and J gave up 7 bases, with 14 bases separating them. Germline V lookup: CDR1 SGHNT, CDR2 YYREEE (reference sequence). The CDR3 region has the DNA TGTGCCAGCAGCTTGGCGACCGATCCGCGGAATGAGCAGTTCTTC. Translating it yields CASSLATDPRNEQFF. The full variable domain, its missing parts supplied by reference TRBV5-4 and TRBJ2-1, is ETGVTQSPTHLIKTRGQQVTLRCSSQSGHNTVSWYQQALGQGPQFIFQYYREEENGRGNFPPRFSGLQFPNYSSELNVNALELDDSALYLCASSLATDPRNEQFFGPGTRLTVL.

This chain links TRBV7-2 with TRBJ2-5; possible D gene TRBD2, 5 bases. Germline lookup yields CDR1 SGHTA and CDR2 FQGNSA. V lost 0 bases, J lost 4 bases, and 12 bases lay in between. The CDR3 extends over 15 amino acids. The CDR3 nucleotides are TGTGCCAGCAGCTTAGCCAGCGGACGTGTAGAGACCCAGTACTTC. This sequence encodes CASSLASGRVETQYF.

This clonotype showed up many times. The chain couples TRBV5-1 to TRBJ1-1, with D uncertain. With 1 base removed from V and 4 bases from J, the gap between germline ends came to 8 bases. Germline lookup yields CDR1 SGHRS and CDR2 YFSETQ. The CDR3 loop spans 13 amino acids. CDR3 DNA: TGCGCCAGCAGCTTGCGGGTCGCCACTGAAGCTTTCTTT. It specifies CASSLRVATEAFF.

This clonotype was recorded at least ten times. The chain joins TRBV5-5 to TRBJ2-5; 10 positions match TRBD2. The CDR3 runs 15 residues. The germline CDR1 and CDR2 sequences are SGHKS and YYEKEE (reference sequence). V dropped 2 bases and J dropped 4; count of bases not matched to a gene: 5. CDR3 loop: CASSFGASGGETQYF. CDR3 coding DNA: TGTGCCAGCAGCTTTGGTGCTAGCGGGGGAGAGACCCAGTACTTC.

This clonotype was counted ten times or more. CDR3 DNA: TGTGCCAGCAGTCCCGGACAGGGCGATACGCAGTATTTT. It is translated as CASSPGQGDTQYF. This chain links TRBV12-3 or TRBV12-4 with TRBJ2-3; 8 bases match TRBD1. Trimming at V came to 5 bases and at J to 6 bases, leaving 4 bases not matched to a gene. This CDR3 is built from 13 residues.

This clonotype was seen ten or more times. The chain links TRBV29-1 to TRBJ2-3; 13 bases match TRBD2. Per germline, CDR1 SQVTM and CDR2 ANQGSEA. CDR3 size: 15 residues. After removal of 7 bases from V and 6 bases from J, the junction contained 10 bases not matched to a gene. CDR3 coding DNA: TGCAGCGCCACTTCGACTAGCGGGAGGAGGGATACGCAGTATTTT. Translation gives CSATSTSGRRDTQYF.

The table lists this clonotype with many counts. The V and J genes are TRBV7-9 and TRBJ1-1; D unclear. The CDR3 contains 15 residues. V lost 4 bases to trimming and J lost 3 bases, with 15 bases between them. CDR1 is SEHNR, CDR2 FQNEAQ, per germline (reference sequence). The CDR3, as DNA: TGTGCCAGCAGCTACCACCTCGGCCAATACACTGAAGCTTTCTTT. It yields the protein CASSYHLGQYTEAFF.

The chain has TRBV6-1 and TRBJ2-7, with 8 positions matching TRBD1. Germline V CDR1 and CDR2: MNHNS, SASEGT. The CDR3 is 16 amino acids. V dropped 6 bases and J dropped 0; count of bases not matched to a gene: 10. In DNA form, the CDR3 reads TGTGCCAGCAGACGATCCGGGACAGGTGACTCCTACGAGCAGTACTTC. Protein product: CASRRSGTGDSYEQYF.

This clonotype was recorded many times. The chain employs TRBV5-1 and TRBJ2-3, with D unclear. The CDR3 loop spans 15 amino acids. The germline V gene has CDR1 SGHRS and CDR2 YFSETQ. The V and J ends lost 2 bases and 6 bases respectively, with 16 bases between them. The CDR3 bases are TGCGCCAGCAGCTTACTGGACGGACGCAGGGATACGCAGTATTTT. Translation gives CASSLLDGRRDTQYF.

At least ten counts were recorded for this clonotype. DNA for the CDR3: TGTGCCAGCAGCTTGGTGTTAAGGCGGGAGGTACTTCTAGAGGGGGCCAACGTCCTGACTTTC. Translated: CASSLVLRREVLLEGANVLTF. This sequence joins TRBV11-1 and TRBJ2-6; 8 nucleotides agree with TRBD2. J was trimmed by 4 bases and V by 3 bases; bases with no gene match: 20. Germline CDR1 and CDR2: SGHAT and FQDESV (reference sequence). CDR3 size: 21 residues.

This clonotype occurred many times. This chain uses TRBV6-5 with TRBJ2-1; D is unresolved. There are 17 residues in the CDR3. Trimming took off 2 bases at V and 4 bases at J, with 18 bases between the two ends. Germline V gene data show CDR1 as MNHEY and CDR2 as SVGAGI. The CDR3 nucleotides are TGTGCCAGCAGTTACCGCGGTGGCATAATTGAGTACAATGAGCAGTTCTTC. Translating gives CASSYRGGIIEYNEQFF.

In this sample, this clonotype turned up many times. This chain joins TRBV6-1 and TRBJ1-1; D is possibly TRBD1 (6 bases). Germline assignment: CDR1 MNHNS and CDR2 SASEGT. Trimming left V 8 bases short and J 1 base short, with 14 bases between. The CDR3 runs 14 residues. The DNA of the CDR3 is TGTGCCAGCGAGATAACACAGGGGAACACTGAAGCTTTCTTT. Translated, it gives CASEITQGNTEAFF.

This clonotype was observed at least ten times. The CDR3 DNA reads as TGTGCCAGCAGTGAATATATCGGGGGAGACCCCTATGGCTACACCTTC. Translation: CASSEYIGGDPYGYTF. This rearrangement joins TRBV25-1 to TRBJ1-2; TRBD1 might be the D (5 bases). The V and J ends lost 0 bases and 4 bases respectively, with 15 bases between them. The germline CDR1 and CDR2 sequences are MGHDK and SYGVNS. The CDR3 consists of 16 residues.

This clonotype was recorded many times. The J gene is TRBJ2-1, the V gene TRBV11-3; 11 bases fit TRBD2. The CDR3 has 22 amino acids. Germline V CDR1 and CDR2: SGHNT, YENEEA. Losses at the gene ends were 1 base for V and 2 bases for J; bases not matched to a gene: 19. DNA for the CDR3: TGTGCCAGCAGCTTAGTCCTAATGGGACAGTCATTACTAGCGGGAGCCTACAATGAGCAGTTCTTC. Amino acid sequence: CASSLVLMGQSLLAGAYNEQFF.

J is TRBJ2-1 and V is TRBV7-6; no definite D call. Germline loops: CDR1 SGHVS, CDR2 FNYEAQ. The CDR3 contains 15 residues. V was clipped by 1 base and J by 0 bases, with 7 bases between them. Here the CDR3 DNA reads TGTGCCAGCAGCTTAGGGGCGACCTCCTACAATGAGCAGTTCTTC. This gives the protein CASSLGATSYNEQFF.

This clonotype was counted at least ten times. V usage is TRBV27 and J usage is TRBJ2-7, with D possibly TRBD1 on 5 matching bases. The CDR3 extends over 16 amino acids. The V gene's germline CDR1 is MNHEY and CDR2 SMNVEV (reference sequence). V dropped 4 bases and J dropped 3 bases, with 19 bases sitting between them. CDR3 sequence: CASSSNGQGRGYEQYF. The DNA of the CDR3 is TGTGCCAGCAGTTCTAACGGCCAGGGAAGGGGCTACGAGCAGTACTTC.

CDR3 loop: CASSPSSSGGTSSYNEQFF. CDR3 in DNA: TGTGCCAGCAGCCCGTCGTCTAGCGGGGGGACGAGCTCCTACAATGAGCAGTTCTTC. The chain has TRBV7-8 and TRBJ2-1; the match to TRBD2 covers 11 bases. Germline V CDR1 and CDR2: SGHVS, FQNEAQ. Trimming took 5 bases from V and 0 from J; bases not matched to a gene: 12. The CDR3 has 19 amino acids.

DNA of the CDR3: TGTGCCAGCAGCAGCCGACTAGTTCAGCAGTACTTC. Its protein product is CASSSRLVQQYF. The chain carries TRBV5-6 and TRBJ2-7; a possible D gene is TRBD2 (6 bases). Per germline, CDR1 SGHDT and CDR2 YYEEEE. The V and J ends lost 4 bases and 8 bases respectively, with 13 bases between them. This CDR3 comprises 12 residues.

At least ten counts were recorded for this clonotype. The rearrangement links TRBV4-3 to TRBJ2-5, with 7 nucleotides matching TRBD1. The CDR3 has 16 residues. Germline V CDR1 and CDR2: LGHNA, YSLEER. The V gene end was trimmed by 1 base and the J gene end by 4 bases; junction bases not matched to a gene: 9. The CDR3 DNA sequence: TGCGCCAGCAGCCAAGGGGCCAGGAACAGGGGAGAGACCCAGTACTTC. Translation: CASSQGARNRGETQYF.

This clonotype was seen repeatedly, ten times or more. V and J are TRBV5-5 and TRBJ2-7, with a weak D call TRBD1 (5 bases). Germline CDR1 reads SGHKS; CDR2 reads YYEKEE (reference sequence). V was trimmed by 1 base and J by 7 bases, leaving 21 bases between them. CDR3 length equals 16 residues. DNA of the CDR3: TGTGCCAGCAGCTTGATGGTTGTTGGGGCGAAAGGAGAGCAGTACTTC. Protein sequence: CASSLMVVGAKGEQYF.

This clonotype showed up just a few times. Relative to the germline gene, one junction end is altered; a read error may explain this. The chain combines TRBV14 with TRBJ2-6, with D possibly TRBD1 on 5 matching bases. Per the germline V gene, CDR1 is SGHDN and CDR2 is FVKESK. The CDR3 extends over 19 amino acids. In DNA form, the CDR3 reads TGTGCCAGCAGCCACCACCGGGCCATGGGGCAATCTGGGGCCAACGGCCTGACTTTC. Translation: CASSHHRAMGQSGANGLTF.

This clonotype was found many times. This chain joins TRBV7-9 and TRBJ2-2; D unclear. The germline V gene encodes CDR1 SEHNR and CDR2 FQNEAQ (reference sequence). The V gene lost 5 bases and the J gene lost 6 bases, with 13 bases spanning the gap. The CDR3 length is 14 residues. The CDR3 DNA reads TGTGCCAGCAGCCCCCGGTTCAAGGCCGGGGAGCTGTTTTTT. Protein sequence: CASSPRFKAGELFF.

This clonotype has at least ten counts. The genes are TRBV27 and TRBJ2-3; 9 bases map to TRBD1. Per the germline V gene, CDR1 is MNHEY and CDR2 is SMNVEV (reference sequence). The V gene end was trimmed by 5 bases and the J gene end by 3 bases; junction bases not matched to a gene: 6. The CDR3 has 15 residues. The CDR3 sequence: CASSIRDRATDTQYF. In DNA form, the CDR3 reads TGTGCCAGCAGTATCCGGGACAGGGCGACAGATACGCAGTATTTT.

The rearrangement uses TRBV18 and TRBJ2-7, with 7 bases fitting TRBD1. Germline V gene sequence: CDR1 KGHSH, CDR2 LQKENI. The CDR3 is made up of 15 amino acids. J was trimmed by 4 bases and V by 6 bases; bases with no gene match: 12. The CDR3 sequence is CASSHKDRYLYEQYF. CDR3 DNA: TGTGCCAGCTCGCACAAGGACAGGTATTTGTACGAGCAGTACTTC.

The table lists this clonotype with many counts. The V gene is TRBV5-1, the J gene TRBJ1-1; 9 nucleotides agree with TRBD1. The length of the CDR3 is 15 residues. CDR1 is SGHRS, CDR2 YFSETQ, per germline. V trimming: 4 bases; J trimming: 3 bases; junction bases outside the gene matches: 7. The CDR3 protein is CASSRTGDRDTEAFF. CDR3 sequence (DNA): TGCGCCAGCAGCCGGACAGGGGATAGGGACACTGAAGCTTTCTTT.

The sample holds many counts of this clonotype. This CDR3 reads CASSADRVAFF. The CDR3 DNA follows: TGCGCCAGCAGTGCCGACAGGGTCGCGTTCTTC. V is TRBV5-1 and J is TRBJ2-1; 7 positions agree with TRBD1. V lost 5 bases, J lost 15 bases, and 8 bases stayed unmatched. The CDR3 sequence is 11 residues long. The germline V gene encodes CDR1 SGHRS and CDR2 YFSETQ.

In this sample, this clonotype turned up many times. The V gene is TRBV5-5, the J gene TRBJ2-1, with 8 bases matching TRBD2. The junction had 5 bases not matched to a gene; V was cut back by 4 bases and J by 5 bases. The CDR3 length is 14 residues. From germline, CDR1 is SGHKS and CDR2 YYEKEE (reference sequence). Here the CDR3 DNA reads TGTGCCAGCAGCGCGGGGGGCCTGAACAATGAGCAGTTCTTC. This sequence encodes CASSAGGLNNEQFF.

The chain carries TRBV29-1 and TRBJ1-1; 10 bases line up with TRBD1. From germline, CDR1 is SQVTM and CDR2 ANQGSEA. V was pared by 8 bases and J by 4 bases, with 16 bases of the junction left unmatched. This CDR3 is 16 amino acids long. The DNA for the CDR3 is TGCAGCACCCTCCCAGGGACAGGGGCGTATGGCACTGAAGCTTTCTTT. Translated, it gives CSTLPGTGAYGTEAFF.

A remark on this clonotype: Its ends do not fully match the called genes, so a read error is possible. J is TRBJ2-7 and V is TRBV18; D not certain. The CDR3 is 11 residues long. CDR1 and CDR2 from the germline V gene are KGHSH and LQKENI. The CDR3 loop reads CASSPGYEHYF. The CDR3 DNA sequence: TGTGCCAGCTCACCAGGATACGAGCATTACTTC. Complete variable domain (other parts from reference TRBV18 and TRBJ2-7): NAGVMQNPRHLVRRRGQEARLRCSPMKGHSHVYWYRQLPEEGLKFMVYLQKENIIDESGMPKERFSAEFPKEGPSILRIQQVVRGDSAAYFCASSPGYEHYFGPGTRLTVT.

The chain uses TRBV20-1 and TRBJ2-1, with D perhaps assigned TRBD1 or TRBD2 (5 bases each). The CDR3 sequence is 16 residues long. Trimming cost V 1 base and J 0 bases, with 13 bases left between them. CDR1 is DFQATT and CDR2 is SNEGSKA in the germline V gene (reference sequence). Written as DNA, the CDR3 is TGCAGTGCTAGAGCCCCGGGACGGGGCTCCTACAATGAGCAGTTCTTC. Protein sequence: CSARAPGRGSYNEQFF.

The J gene is TRBJ2-1, the V gene TRBV6-2 or TRBV6-3; 10 nucleotides align to TRBD1. The CDR3 loop spans 15 amino acids. Germline V CDR1 and CDR2: MNHEY, SVGEGT. The ends lost 2 bases at V and 7 bases at J; junction bases unmatched: 5. The CDR3 loop reads CASSYDRGPRNEQFF. The CDR3 nucleotides read TGTGCCAGCAGTTACGACAGGGGGCCGCGGAATGAGCAGTTCTTC.

This clonotype was seen repeatedly, ten times or more. The gene calls are TRBV14 and TRBJ2-7; tentatively, D is TRBD2 (6 bases). The CDR3 sequence is 16 residues long. Deletions cut 4 bases from V and 3 bases from J, with 19 bases between. Germline CDR1 reads SGHDN; CDR2 reads FVKESK. CDR3 coding DNA: TGTGCCAGCAGCCGGAACCTTGCGGCGGGAATCTACGAGCAGTACTTC. Protein: CASSRNLAAGIYEQYF.